What follows are 27 T cell receptor beta chains derived from one specimen sequenced in a study of cytomegalovirus exposure and HLA in healthy donors. The PCR contained 60 Vbeta and 13 Jbeta primers. Profiling relied on immunoSEQ multiplex PCR, and the TCRdb table lists in-frame clones only, not all of them. The profile covers fewer than 150,000 clones, with roughly three quarters appearing a single time and approximately 4% taken by the ten largest. The material sequenced was PBMCs. The source of these receptors is a young man in good health and CMV-seronegative.

V usage is TRBV15 and J usage is TRBJ1-1; D may be TRBD1 (6 bases). This CDR3 is built from 17 residues. V was clipped by 2 bases and J by 7 bases, with 23 bases between them. The germline V gene encodes CDR1 LNHNV and CDR2 YYDKDF (reference sequence). CDR3 nucleotide sequence: TGTGCCACCAGCAGACTAAAAGGGGGGGGCAGAGTTGGTGAAGCTTTCTTT. Amino acid sequence: CATSRLKGGGRVGEAFF.

The rearrangement joins TRBV27 to TRBJ2-7; TRBD1 might be the D (5 bases). CDR1 is MNHEY and CDR2 is SMNVEV in the germline V gene (reference sequence). With 1 base removed from V and 3 bases from J, the gap between germline ends came to 16 bases. The CDR3 consists of 16 residues. CDR3 in DNA: TGTGCCAGCAGTTTATTTTCGACAGTCGCTTTCTACGAGCAGTACTTC. As protein: CASSLFSTVAFYEQYF.

A remark on this clone: One end of the junction varies from germline; a read error may be responsible. The J gene is TRBJ2-3, the V gene TRBV15, with TRBD1 identical over 9 bases. Germline CDR1 reads LNHNV; CDR2 reads YYDKDF (reference sequence). This CDR3 has 15 residues. CDR3 DNA: TGTGCCACCAGCAGAGGGACAGGGGCCACAGATTCGCAGTATTTT. Amino acid sequence: CATSRGTGATDSQYF. Drawing the rest from reference TRBV15 and TRBJ2-3, the complete variable domain is DAMVIQNPRYQVTQFGKPVTLSCSQTLNHNVMYWYQQKSSQAPKLLFHYYDKDFNNEADTPDNFQSRRPNTSFCFLDIRSPGLGDTAMYLCATSRGTGATDSQYFGPGTRLTVL.

This rearrangement joins TRBV6-1 to TRBJ2-1; D may be TRBD1 (5 bases). CDR3 size: 14 residues. V was pared by 2 bases and J by 5 bases, with 10 bases between. CDR1 and CDR2 (germline): MNHNS, SASEGT. The CDR3 protein is CASSESRADNEQFF. The CDR3 DNA follows: TGTGCCAGCAGTGAATCCAGGGCGGACAATGAGCAGTTCTTC.

The rearrangement uses TRBV29-1 and TRBJ2-1, with 7 bases fitting TRBD2. The CDR3 is made up of 15 amino acids. The trim removed 1 base at V and 4 bases at J, leaving 7 bases unmatched. CDR1 and CDR2 (germline): SQVTM, ANQGSEA. In nucleotides, the CDR3 is TGCAGCGTTGAAGGTCCGGGAGGAACTTACAATGAGCAGTTCTTC. As protein: CSVEGPGGTYNEQFF.

This sequence joins TRBV11-3 and TRBJ1-4; no firm D call. The CDR3 is 12 residues long. Germline V lookup: CDR1 SGHNT, CDR2 YENEEA. V dropped 4 bases and J dropped 5 bases, with 5 bases sitting between them. The CDR3 DNA sequence: TGTGCCAGCAGCTCCTCGAATGAAAAACTGTTTTTT. Translating gives CASSSSNEKLFF. Variable domain in full (rest from reference TRBV11-3 and TRBJ1-4): EAGVVQSPRYKIIEKKQPVAFWCNPISGHNTLYWYLQNLGQGPELLIRYENEEAVDDSQLPKDRFSAERLKGVDSTLKIQPAELGDSAVYLCASSSSNEKLFFGSGTQLSVL.

V gene TRBV9 combines with J gene TRBJ2-7; D is undetermined. V lost 3 bases to trimming and J lost 0 bases, with 16 bases between them. CDR1 is SGDLS, CDR2 YYNGEE, per germline. The CDR3 has 16 residues. CDR3 amino acids: CASSAAMRNRSYEQYF. The CDR3 DNA reads TGTGCCAGCAGCGCCGCTATGAGGAACCGCTCCTACGAGCAGTACTTC.

This clone was recorded only once. The chain employs TRBV19 and TRBJ2-2, with 9 bases that match TRBD1. CDR3 length: 16 residues. Germline V CDR1 and CDR2: LNHDA, SQIVND (reference sequence). V lost 5 bases to trimming and J lost 4 bases; unmatched junction nucleotides: 8. The CDR3 is CASSPPRQGVTGELFF. The CDR3 DNA sequence: TGTGCCAGTAGTCCACCCAGACAGGGGGTCACCGGGGAGCTGTTTTTT.

This chain links TRBV10-1 with TRBJ2-7, with 10 bases lining up with TRBD1. Germline trimming cut 3 bases from V and 5 bases from J; bases unmatched to any gene: 7. This CDR3 has 15 residues. Germline V gene data show CDR1 as WNHNN and CDR2 as SYGVQD (reference sequence). In DNA, the CDR3 is TGCGCCAGCAGTGACCGCGGGACAGGGGATAACGAGCAGTACTTC. Amino acids: CASSDRGTGDNEQYF.

The chain is built from TRBV5-1 and TRBJ1-1, with D possibly matching TRBD1 (5 bases). The CDR3 is made up of 13 amino acids. Germline V CDR1 and CDR2: SGHRS, YFSETQ. The germline V and J ends were trimmed by 0 bases and 5 bases, with 8 bases remaining between them. The CDR3 here is CASSLEGKTEAFF. CDR3 coding DNA: TGCGCCAGCAGCTTGGAGGGGAAAACTGAAGCTTTCTTT.

This chain's CDR3 is CASSPWTGGAKNIQYF. CDR3 DNA: TGTGCCAGCTCACCCTGGACAGGGGGAGCCAAAAACATTCAGTACTTC. The chain links TRBV18 to TRBJ2-4, with 10 bases matching TRBD1. The CDR3 length is 16 residues. Trimming at V came to 3 bases and at J to 0 bases, leaving 2 bases not matched to a gene. Germline-derived CDR1 and CDR2 are KGHSH and LQKENI.

The rearrangement links TRBV5-1 to TRBJ2-2, with 7 bases that match TRBD1. CDR1 and CDR2 from the germline V gene are SGHRS and YFSETQ. V dropped 0 bases and J dropped 6; count of bases not matched to a gene: 2. CDR3 length: 14 residues. CDR3 DNA sequence: TGCGCCAGCAGCTTGGTCCAGGGGGCCGGGGAGCTGTTTTTT. Protein sequence: CASSLVQGAGELFF.

The chain recombines TRBV7-2 with TRBJ1-1; no clear D gene. The germline V gene encodes CDR1 SGHTA and CDR2 FQGNSA. The CDR3 has 15 residues. Trimming stripped 4 bases from V and 3 bases from J, with 15 bases between. The CDR3 coding sequence is TGTGCCAGCAGCTCAAAAGTCCGGCGGGACACTGAAGCTTTCTTT. Encoded protein: CASSSKVRRDTEAFF.

Only a few counts were recorded for this clone. The rearrangement joins TRBV7-6 to TRBJ2-5; tentatively, D is TRBD2 (6 bases). The V gene's germline CDR1 is SGHVS and CDR2 FNYEAQ. The V gene lost 5 bases and the J gene lost 2 bases, with 18 bases spanning the gap. CDR3 length: 16 amino acids. In DNA, the CDR3 is TGTGCCAGCAGCCCCTACCTGGCGGGAATTCAAGAGACCCAGTACTTC. Protein: CASSPYLAGIQETQYF.

The J gene is TRBJ2-1, the V gene TRBV9; 8 bases match TRBD2. V shed 4 bases, J shed 0 bases, and the junction held 12 bases outside the gene matches. Germline CDR1 SGDLS, CDR2 YYNGEE. The CDR3 has 18 amino acids. The CDR3 DNA is TGTGCCAGCAGCCCCCGACTCCCCAGCGGGGGCTCCTACAATGAGCAGTTCTTC. Its protein is CASSPRLPSGGSYNEQFF.

The chain employs TRBV7-6 and TRBJ2-3, with TRBD2 as a possible D gene (5 bases). V was trimmed by 2 bases and J by 2 bases, leaving 8 bases between them. This CDR3 has 14 amino acids. The germline CDR1 and CDR2 sequences are SGHVS and FNYEAQ. The CDR3 spells CASSLQDSTDTQYF. The CDR3 DNA sequence: TGTGCCAGCAGCTTACAGGACTCCACAGATACGCAGTATTTT. The whole variable domain, filled in from reference TRBV7-6 and TRBJ2-3, reads GAGVSQSPRYKVTKRGQDVALRCDPISGHVSLYWYRQALGQGPEFLTYFNYEAQQDKSGLPNDRFSAERPEGSISTLTIQRTEQRDSAMYRCASSLQDSTDTQYFGPGTRLTVL.

This rearrangement joins TRBV11-2 to TRBJ2-7; 8 bases map to TRBD1. CDR3 length: 13 amino acids. Per the germline V gene, CDR1 is SGHAT and CDR2 is FQNNGV. With 5 bases clipped from V and 2 bases from J, the junction kept 2 bases outside the gene matches. CDR3 loop: CASSPDRAYEQYF. DNA for the CDR3: TGTGCCAGCAGCCCGGACAGGGCCTACGAGCAGTACTTC.

The V call is TRBV4-2, the J call TRBJ1-2; D remains unclear. The CDR3 covers 13 residues. The V end was cut by 2 bases, the J end by 2 bases, with 6 bases between. Germline V lookup: CDR1 LGHNA, CDR2 YNFKEQ. The DNA for the CDR3 is TGTGCCAGCAGCCAACTCGAGAACTATGGCTACACCTTC. This sequence encodes CASSQLENYGYTF.

The chain has TRBV5-6 and TRBJ1-2, with 7 nucleotides matching TRBD1. The CDR3 spans 13 residues. Germline V CDR1 and CDR2: SGHDT, YYEEEE. J gave up 3 bases and V 3 bases, and 2 bases lay outside the gene matches. CDR3 amino acids: CASSWQGDYGYTF. Here the CDR3 DNA reads TGTGCCAGCAGCTGGCAGGGGGACTATGGCTACACCTTC.

CDR3 nucleotide sequence: TGTGCCAGCAGCCACCCCCGGGAATGGTCCCTCGAGCAGTACTTC. It specifies CASSHPREWSLEQYF. The gene calls are TRBV7-6 and TRBJ2-5, with a weak D call TRBD2 (5 bases). The J call is doubtful: the DNA matches TRBJ2-7 better. The CDR3 totals 15 residues. Germline CDR1 reads SGHVS; CDR2 reads FNYEAQ.

The CDR3 is CASSPGQSFYGYTF. The CDR3 DNA follows: TGTGCCAGCAGTCCGGGACAGAGTTTTTATGGCTACACCTTC. V usage is TRBV5-6 and J usage is TRBJ1-2; 7 nucleotides align to TRBD1. This CDR3 has 14 residues. J was trimmed by 5 bases and V by 5 bases; bases with no gene match: 9. Looked up from germline, CDR1 is SGHDT and CDR2 is YYEEEE.

This chain uses TRBV12-5 with TRBJ2-1; TRBD1 might be the D (6 bases). In germline, CDR1 is LGHNT, CDR2 FRNRAP. The CDR3 contains 13 residues. V gave up 5 bases and J gave up 5 bases, with 10 bases separating them. CDR3 bases: TGTGCTAGTGGTCTGGACAGTGACAATGAGCAGTTCTTC. Its translation: CASGLDSDNEQFF. The full variable domain, in which reference TRBV12-5 and TRBJ2-1 provide the parts outside the CDR3, is DARVTQTPRHKVTEMGQEVTMRCQPILGHNTVFWYRQTMMQGLELLAYFRNRAPLDDSGMPKDRFSAEMPDATLATLKIQPSEPRDSAVYFCASGLDSDNEQFFGPGTRLTVL.

This chain links TRBV19 with TRBJ2-5, with 7 nucleotides matching TRBD1. Trimming at V came to 10 bases and at J to 4 bases, leaving 12 bases not matched to a gene. Germline values: CDR1 LNHDA, CDR2 SQIVND (reference sequence). The length of the CDR3 is 14 residues. Here the CDR3 DNA reads TGTGCCACACGGGACAGCTATACTCGAGAGACCCAGTACTTC. Translating it yields CATRDSYTRETQYF.

The chain couples TRBV29-1 to TRBJ2-5; 10 nucleotides agree with TRBD1. The J call is in doubt because the DNA end fits TRBJ2-7 better. Germline V lookup: CDR1 SQVTM, CDR2 ANQGSEA. The CDR3 has 15 amino acids. The CDR3 reads CSISEGTGEVHEQYF. DNA of the CDR3: TGCAGCATATCCGAGGGGACAGGGGAAGTCCACGAGCAGTACTTC.

The rearrangement joins TRBV30 to TRBJ2-1; TRBD2 agrees at 11 bases. The ends lost 0 bases at V and 3 bases at J; junction bases unmatched: 7. Germline V gene lookup returns CDR1 GTSNPN and CDR2 SVGIG (reference sequence). The CDR3 is 17 amino acids. CDR3 bases: TGTGCCTGGAGTGTTCGGCTAGCGGGAGGACGCTACAATGAGCAGTTCTTC. Protein: CAWSVRLAGGRYNEQFF.

This sequence joins TRBV5-1 and TRBJ2-7, with 10 bases lining up with TRBD1. This CDR3 is built from 14 residues. V gave up 2 bases and J gave up 7 bases; unmatched junction bases: 6. Germline lookup yields CDR1 SGHRS and CDR2 YFSETQ. In nucleotides, the CDR3 is TGCGCCAGCAGCTTCCGACAGGGGGCAGGAGAGCAGTACTTC. It is translated as CASSFRQGAGEQYF.

The gene calls are TRBV5-1 and TRBJ2-3, with 12 bases identical to TRBD1. J lost 4 bases, V lost 3 bases, and 6 bases had no gene match. The CDR3 is 16 residues long. Germline loops: CDR1 SGHRS, CDR2 YFSETQ. The CDR3 protein is CASSYGTGGAADTQYF. CDR3 nucleotides: TGCGCCAGCAGCTACGGGACAGGGGGCGCGGCAGATACGCAGTATTTT.